This TCR beta chain was sequenced in a study of blood T cell repertoires in COVID-19. V lost 2 bases and J lost 4; bases outside the gene matches: 17. This CDR3 contains 19 residues. Assay: immunoSEQ multiplex PCR; the TCRdb copy retains only in-frame clones and omits some. The sample includes fewer than 200,000 clones, 76% seen only once; the top ten take approximately 8.6%. Sequences were obtained from peripheral blood. The clonotype originates from a woman in her forties or fifties with active or convalescent COVID-19. The J gene is TRBJ1-2, the V gene TRBV23-1, with TRBD1 matching 9 bases. TRBV23-1 is marked as an open reading frame, function uncertain. In nucleotides, the CDR3 is TGCGCCAGCAGTCAAATCCACCCGGGACAGGGTGTGGCGAGCTATGGCTACACCTTC. Its protein is CASSQIHPGQGVASYGYTF.